Listed here are 24 T cell receptor beta chains from one sample, sequenced in a study of PD-1 blockade in classical Hodgkin lymphoma. Only in-frame clones appear in the TCRdb table, and some are missing; sequencing was by immunoSEQ multiplex PCR. The data show over 70,000 clones, with around nine tenths seen just once and under 3.5% held by the top ten. Time point of the sample: cycle 4 day 1 (C4D1), after six to seven weeks of nivolumab. Relapse was seen in all patients after autologous stem cell transplantation, and brentuximab vedotin exposure was variable. This sample comprised peripheral blood mononuclear cells (PBMCs), obtained before the fourth cycle of nivolumab. Source of these receptors: a human donor with classical Hodgkin lymphoma.

Points on this clone: A read error may produce the germline difference seen at one junction end. Other DNA sequences in the sample encode the same CDR3. The genes are TRBV6-1 and TRBJ1-1; D is unclear. Per germline, CDR1 MNHNS and CDR2 SASEGT. The CDR3 runs 13 residues. The CDR3 reads CASSDTDNTEAFF. In DNA, the CDR3 is TGTGCCAGCAGTGATACAGATAACACTGAAGCCTTCTTT.

This rearrangement joins TRBV6-4 to TRBJ2-3; 8 bases line up with TRBD2. V trimming: 2 bases; J trimming: 2 bases; junction bases outside the gene matches: 3. This CDR3 comprises 15 residues. The germline V gene has CDR1 MRHNA and CDR2 SNTAGT. In DNA, the CDR3 is TGTGCCAGCAGTGACGAGCGGGGGAACACAGATACGCAGTATTTT. Translating gives CASSDERGNTDTQYF.

This clone was observed a single time. The chain links TRBV14 to TRBJ1-3; D is possibly TRBD1 (5 bases). V lost 3 bases, J lost 8 bases, and 11 bases lay in between. The germline CDR1 and CDR2 sequences are SGHDN and FVKESK. The CDR3 length is 13 residues. The CDR3 spells CASSHNRRDTIYF. CDR3 nucleotides: TGTGCCAGCAGCCACAACAGGAGGGACACCATATATTTT.

The chain couples TRBV5-5 to TRBJ2-5, with 10 bases identical to TRBD1. The CDR3 runs 15 residues. CDR1 and CDR2 from the germline V gene are SGHKS and YYEKEE (reference sequence). V lost 4 bases to trimming and J lost 4 bases; unmatched junction nucleotides: 7. This CDR3 is CASSTGQGRVETQYF. CDR3 bases: TGTGCCAGCAGCACGGGACAGGGGCGGGTAGAGACCCAGTACTTC.

The rearrangement joins TRBV7-9 to TRBJ2-5; D is perhaps TRBD2 (5 bases). The length of the CDR3 is 14 residues. The V end was cut by 2 bases, the J end by 5 bases, with 12 bases between. Germline assignment: CDR1 SEHNR and CDR2 FQNEAQ (reference sequence). The CDR3 here is CASSLFRDLETQYF. The CDR3 DNA reads as TGTGCCAGCAGCTTATTCCGGGATCTGGAGACCCAGTACTTC.

This clone has just one count. V and J are TRBV28 and TRBJ1-1, with TRBD1 matching 8 bases. Losses at the gene ends were 10 bases for V and 6 bases for J; bases not matched to a gene: 7. CDR1 is MDHEN and CDR2 is SYDVKM in the germline V gene. This CDR3 region has 12 residues. CDR3 residues: CATGQGGPEAFF. The CDR3 DNA reads as TGTGCCACCGGACAGGGCGGACCTGAAGCTTTCTTT.

This chain links TRBV18 with TRBJ2-2, with D possibly matching TRBD1 (6 bases). CDR3 length: 15 residues. Germline values: CDR1 KGHSH, CDR2 LQKENI. The germline V and J ends were trimmed by 2 bases and 4 bases, with 11 bases remaining between them. The CDR3 DNA reads as TGTGCCAGCTCACCAGGGGCAGGGGCCACCGGGGAGCTGTTTTTT. It yields the protein CASSPGAGATGELFF.

The chain is built from TRBV18 and TRBJ2-7; D unresolved. Germline values: CDR1 KGHSH, CDR2 LQKENI. The V and J ends lost 3 bases and 3 bases respectively, with 18 bases between them. The CDR3 extends over 16 amino acids. Here the CDR3 reads CASSPLKIRTDYEQYF. Here the CDR3 DNA reads TGTGCCAGCTCACCCCTCAAAATTCGGACGGACTACGAGCAGTACTTC.

This clone was seen more than once but under ten times. The V gene is TRBV27, the J gene TRBJ1-6; maybe TRBD1 (6 bases). CDR1 and CDR2 (germline): MNHEY, SMNVEV (reference sequence). CDR3 length: 18 amino acids. Trimming stripped 5 bases from V and 6 bases from J, with 23 bases between. DNA of the CDR3: TGTGCCAGCAGTCCCCGGAAACAGGGAGGTCGCTTTAATTCACCCCTCCACTTT. Its translation is CASSPRKQGGRFNSPLHF.

The CDR3 loop reads CASDPGQGDLSYGYTF. For the CDR3, the DNA is TGCGCCAGCGATCCGGGACAGGGGGATTTGAGCTATGGCTACACCTTC. This chain links TRBV10-2 with TRBJ1-2; 11 bases are shared with TRBD1. The V and J ends lost 8 bases and 4 bases, in that order; junction bases with no gene match: 12. The CDR3 consists of 16 residues. CDR1 and CDR2 (germline): WSHSY, SAAADI.

V and J are TRBV7-3 and TRBJ1-2; 7 bases are shared with TRBD1. The CDR3 loop spans 14 amino acids. V lost 0 bases, J lost 2 bases, and 0 bases stayed unmatched. Germline CDR1 SGHTA, CDR2 FQGTGA. CDR3 bases: TGTGCCAGCAGCTTAACAGGGGGCAACTATGGCTACACCTTC. The encoded protein is CASSLTGGNYGYTF.

CDR3 amino acids: CASSGVTGTSSPLHF. CDR3 sequence (DNA): TGTGCCAGCAGTGGGGTAACCGGGACATCTTCACCCCTCCACTTT. The gene calls are TRBV6-1 and TRBJ1-6; D is possibly TRBD1 (6 bases). Germline values: CDR1 MNHNS, CDR2 SASEGT. The ends were cut back, 4 bases at V and 9 bases at J, with 16 bases in the middle. CDR3 length: 15 residues.

The V and J genes are TRBV29-1 and TRBJ1-2; D not resolved. The CDR3 spans 14 residues. The germline CDR1 and CDR2 sequences are SQVTM and ANQGSEA. V gave up 6 bases and J gave up 4 bases, with 18 bases separating them. The CDR3 region is CSVPRGPLRYGYTF. CDR3 in DNA: TGCAGCGTCCCTCGAGGGCCCCTCCGCTATGGCTACACCTTC.

The rearrangement joins TRBV11-2 to TRBJ2-7, with D unresolved. Trimming took off 2 bases at V and 0 bases at J, with 11 bases between the two ends. The CDR3 has 15 residues. Per the germline V gene, CDR1 is SGHAT and CDR2 is FQNNGV. The CDR3 DNA follows: TGTGCCAGCAGCTTAACCCTGGGCGGCTCCTACGAGCAGTACTTC. Its translation: CASSLTLGGSYEQYF.

V and J are TRBV11-1 and TRBJ2-3; a possible D gene is TRBD1 (6 bases). The CDR3 runs to 13 residues. V was shortened by 4 bases and J by 5 bases, with 10 bases between the two germline ends. CDR1 and CDR2 from the germline V gene are SGHAT and FQDESV (reference sequence). The chain's CDR3 is CASSSSQGDTQYF. The CDR3 DNA sequence: TGTGCCAGCAGCTCATCACAGGGAGATACGCAGTATTTT. Full variable domain (remainder filled in from reference TRBV11-1 and TRBJ2-3): EAEVAQSPRYKITEKSQAVAFWCDPISGHATLYWYRQILGQGPELLVQFQDESVVDDSQLPKDRFSAERLKGVDSTLKIQPAELGDSAMYLCASSSSQGDTQYFGPGTRLTVL.

This sequence joins TRBV5-1 and TRBJ1-6; D ambiguous. The CDR3 loop spans 14 amino acids. The germline V gene encodes CDR1 SGHRS and CDR2 YFSETQ. Trimming removed 0 bases at V and 8 bases at J, with 9 bases between. CDR3 region: CASSLDRSDSPLHF. CDR3 DNA: TGCGCCAGCAGCTTGGACAGATCGGATTCACCCCTCCACTTT.

The rearrangement links TRBV30 to TRBJ2-7; D assignment may be TRBD1 or TRBD2 (5 bases each). Germline-derived CDR1 and CDR2 are GTSNPN and SVGIG (reference sequence). The V end lost 3 bases, the J end lost 2 bases, and 17 bases lay between the germline ends. There are 15 residues in the CDR3. In DNA, the CDR3 is TGTGCCTGGAGCATTAACTGGGGGAAAACCTACGAGCAGTACTTC. It translates to CAWSINWGKTYEQYF.

The genes are TRBV28 and TRBJ1-2; 7 nucleotides match TRBD1. V was clipped by 7 bases and J by 5 bases; unmatched bases: 10. Germline V gene sequence: CDR1 MDHEN, CDR2 SYDVKM. The CDR3 extends over 14 amino acids. CDR3 residues: CASTVYRGMYGYTF. The DNA of the CDR3 is TGTGCCAGCACCGTCTACAGGGGTATGTATGGCTACACCTTC.

This chain joins TRBV6-5 and TRBJ2-5; the D is unclear. Trimming removed 0 bases from V and 0 bases from J, with 11 bases in between. CDR1 is MNHEY and CDR2 is SVGAGI in the germline V gene. The CDR3 consists of 16 residues. The CDR3 DNA reads TGTGCCAGCAGTTACTCTCCAGTTTTGTACCAAGAGACCCAGTACTTC. Encoded protein: CASSYSPVLYQETQYF.

Only a few counts were recorded for this clone. The gene calls are TRBV19 and TRBJ1-1; D not resolved. Germline-derived CDR1 and CDR2 are LNHDA and SQIVND (reference sequence). The CDR3 is made up of 16 amino acids. V lost 5 bases and J lost 5, with 21 bases in between. In DNA, the CDR3 is TGTGCCAGTAGTCCGTCCCGCAACATGAGAATAACTGAAGCTTTCTTT. Translation: CASSPSRNMRITEAFF.

This clone was counted only a few times. This chain links TRBV7-9 with TRBJ2-2; D is uncertain. V was trimmed by 6 bases and J by 1 base, leaving 12 bases between them. The CDR3 has 15 amino acids. Per germline, CDR1 SEHNR and CDR2 FQNEAQ (reference sequence). The DNA for the CDR3 is TGTGCCAGCAGGCCCTCGTTTGGGAACACCGGGGAGCTGTTTTTT. Amino acids: CASRPSFGNTGELFF.

The V call is TRBV30, the J call TRBJ2-5; 7 bases fit TRBD2. Trimming took 4 bases from V and 2 from J; bases not matched to a gene: 7. The CDR3 spans 14 residues. Looked up from germline, CDR1 is GTSNPN and CDR2 is SVGIG (reference sequence). This CDR3 reads CAWNRGGEQETQYF. The DNA for the CDR3 is TGTGCCTGGAACCGCGGGGGAGAACAAGAGACCCAGTACTTC.

The chain links TRBV27 to TRBJ2-2; possibly TRBD2 for D (5 bases). This CDR3 has 15 amino acids. V was pared by 2 bases and J by 2 bases, with 9 bases between. Germline V gives CDR1 MNHEY, CDR2 SMNVEV (reference sequence). CDR3 in amino acids: CASSLRGSNTGELFF. CDR3 coding DNA: TGTGCCAGCAGTTTAAGAGGGTCTAACACCGGGGAGCTGTTTTTT.

The chain couples TRBV18 to TRBJ2-3, with TRBD2 matching 10 bases. Germline CDR1 KGHSH, CDR2 LQKENI. V gave up 2 bases and J gave up 4 bases; unmatched junction bases: 6. This CDR3 has 16 amino acids. The chain's CDR3 is CASSPSPSGGADTQYF. CDR3 coding DNA: TGTGCCAGCTCACCATCCCCCAGCGGGGGGGCAGATACGCAGTATTTT.